The present T cell receptor beta chain was sequenced within a study of cytomegalovirus exposure and HLA in healthy donors. Germline V gene lookup returns CDR1 MGHRA and CDR2 YSYEKL. There are 17 residues in the CDR3. The junction had 19 bases not matched to a gene; V was cut back by 4 bases and J by 7 bases. Overall study results and limits: Later analysis demonstrated an association between a missense DCLRE1C variant and TCR beta V- and J-gene trimming. Most of the TCR beta V segments (in an earlier analysis) were productive either about 87% or about 30% of the time. Among TCR beta chains, those listed as cytomegalovirus-associated numbered over 150.

Both 60 Vbeta primers and 13 Jbeta primers went into the PCR. TCRdb keeps only in-frame clones here, not all; method: immunoSEQ multiplex PCR. The data hold about 160,000 clones, with 80% observed a single time. On this clone itself: The antigen is unknown.

The sample taken for sequencing was PBMCs. The chain employs TRBV4-1 and TRBJ2-7; 7 nucleotides match TRBD2. The clonotype originates from a woman in her 50s in good health and CMV-seropositive. CDR3 nucleotides: TGCGCCAGCAGCCCCCATCAAGAGAGCGCGGGAGCGGAAGAGCAGTACTTC. It yields the protein CASSPHQESAGAEEQYF.